This TCR beta chain was profiled in a study of T-cell reconstitution after alpha-beta-depleted transplantation in children. As it was prepared, the TCRbeta library received unique molecular identifiers. TCRdb independently ran MiXCR on the PCR reads; one entry per CDR3 protein. The sample gives about 300,000 distinct CDR3 sequences, over 7% of which show up once; approximately 9.6% is in the top ten. Overall study findings and caveats: Diversity and T-cell counts at one year after transplant derived mostly from new T cells. Alpha-beta T cells about two months after transplant reportedly derived from several hundred expanded graft clones. Surviving recipient T cells and thymic progenitors produced the high day-60 TCRbeta diversity seen in some patients.

V gave up 0 bases and J gave up 8 bases, with 9 bases separating them. This CDR3 comprises 14 residues. Germline V gene sequence: CDR1 SGHKS, CDR2 YYEKEE (reference sequence). Worth noting for this clonotype: As yet, its antigen is unknown.

The sequenced sample was peripheral blood, obtained 360 days after TCRalphabeta/CD19-depleted stem cell transplant. The source of this sequence is a female patient under 10 years old who had a stem cell transplant for Fanconi anemia, so the T cells may come from the graft donor. This chain joins TRBV5-5 and TRBJ1-6, with no clear D. The CDR3 sequence: CASSLDTVHSPLHF. The CDR3 coding sequence is TGTGCCAGCAGCTTGGACACAGTCCATTCACCCCTCCACTTT.